This TCR beta chain was recorded in a study of OX40 agonist ivuxolimab in advanced cancers. On the study more broadly: Three partial responders included one hepatocellular carcinoma patient and two cutaneous melanoma patients.

The assay was immunoSEQ multiplex PCR, and TCRdb's table has in-frame clones only and misses some. The sample consists of some 54,000 clones, roughly 81% of them appearing once. This CDR3 spans 15 amino acids. Germline CDR1 and CDR2: SEHNR and FQNEAQ (reference sequence). Between the trimmed V and J ends, which lost 5 bases and 5 bases, there was a span of 18 bases. Patients were ineligible given autoimmune disease history or systemic immunosuppression. Sequenced material: CD4+ or CD8+ T cells sorted from blood, taken in a trial of the OX40 agonist ivuxolimab. The gene calls are TRBV7-9 and TRBJ1-1; the D gene is possibly TRBD1 (5 bases). This receptor was taken from an adult with an advanced solid tumor such as melanoma, head and neck, liver or kidney cancer. The CDR3 DNA sequence: TGTGCCAGCAGCACTTTCCGGGACTCGAGAACTGAAGCTTTCTTT. It codes for CASSTFRDSRTEAFF.